This record covers a single T cell receptor beta chain. Its antigen remains unidentified. The sample originates from a study of CD4 T cells in relation to SARS-CoV-2 and coronaviruses. Study-wide context: ViraFEST: approximately eleven-day antigen culture of PBMCs, then TCR beta CDR3 sequencing. Crossreactive spike epitopes shared across donors were mapped to their HLA restriction.

Germline CDR1 and CDR2: GTSNPN and SVGIG (reference sequence). V lost 5 bases and J lost 6, with 14 bases in between. The CDR3 contains 13 residues. The repertoire was sequenced with immunoSEQ multiplex PCR; TCRdb's copy has only in-frame clones and lacks some. The table shows about 24,000 clones, with roughly 73% occurring only once. Overall study results and limits: Compared with monoreactive clones, crossreactive clones showed significantly weaker SARS-CoV-2 expansion.

CD4+ T cells from unexposed donors were obtained before the COVID-19 pandemic (2011-2018). Isolation of CD4+ T cells took place after approximately 11 days in culture. Testing used SARS-CoV-2 S/N and four cold-coronavirus spikes on unexposed-donor CD4+ T cells, cells permitting. The receptor comes from a human donor in good health. V gene TRBV30 combines with J gene TRBJ1-5, with a possible D match to TRBD1 (6 bases). The specimen sequenced was CD4+ T cells from PBMCs, cultured in vitro. The CDR3 here is CAWGKEGGQPQHF. In DNA form, the CDR3 reads TGTGCCTGGGGAAAGGAGGGGGGTCAGCCCCAGCATTTT.